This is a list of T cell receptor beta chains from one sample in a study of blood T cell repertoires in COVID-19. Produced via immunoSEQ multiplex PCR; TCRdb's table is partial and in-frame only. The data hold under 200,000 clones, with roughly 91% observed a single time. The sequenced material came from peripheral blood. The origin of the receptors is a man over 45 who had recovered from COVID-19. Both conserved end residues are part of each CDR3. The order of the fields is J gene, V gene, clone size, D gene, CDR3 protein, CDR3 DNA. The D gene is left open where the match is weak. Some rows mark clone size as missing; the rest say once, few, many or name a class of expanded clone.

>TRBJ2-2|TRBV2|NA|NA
CASSDRQASNTGELFF
TGTGCCAGCAGTGATCGACAGGCGTCGAACACCGGGGAGCTGTTTTTT
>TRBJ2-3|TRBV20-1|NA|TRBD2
CSASGLAGHTSTDTQYF
TGCAGTGCTAGTGGCCTAGCGGGGCATACTAGCACAGATACGCAGTATTTT
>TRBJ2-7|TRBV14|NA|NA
CASSQGRTAYYEQYF
TGTGCCAGCAGCCAAGGGCGGACAGCTTACTACGAGCAGTACTTC
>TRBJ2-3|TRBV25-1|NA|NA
CASSELGSPTDTQYF
TGTGCCAGCAGTGAATTGGGCAGCCCCACAGATACGCAGTATTTT
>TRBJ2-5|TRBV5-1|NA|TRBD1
CASSLVTQGRETQYF
TGCGCCAGCAGCTTGGTTACACAGGGGAGAGAGACCCAGTACTTC
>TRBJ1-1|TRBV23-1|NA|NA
CASSQSKKGPNTEAFF
TGCGCCAGCAGTCAATCTAAAAAGGGGCCGAACACTGAAGCTTTCTTT
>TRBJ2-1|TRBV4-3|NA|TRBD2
CASSQAPGTSGHNEQFF
TGCGCCAGCAGCCAGGCCCCCGGGACTAGCGGTCACAATGAGCAGTTCTTC
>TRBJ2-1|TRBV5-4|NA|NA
CASSLEGPSSNEQFF
TGTGCCAGCAGCTTGGAGGGGCCTTCTAGCAATGAGCAGTTCTTC
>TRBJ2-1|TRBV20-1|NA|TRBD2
CSASRVSGTEQFF
TGCAGTGCTAGTCGGGTTAGCGGGACTGAGCAGTTCTTC
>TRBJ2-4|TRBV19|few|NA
CASSGQILAKNIQYF
TGTGCCAGTAGTGGGCAGATTCTAGCCAAAAACATTCAGTACTTC
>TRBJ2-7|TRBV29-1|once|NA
CSVDGTETYEQYF
TGCAGCGTTGACGGGACTGAAACCTACGAGCAGTACTTC